This record looks at one T cell receptor beta chain sequence and its context. Antigen: not known. The data were obtained in a study of vaccination effects on CD4 cells after COVID-19. The trim removed 5 bases at V and 5 bases at J, leaving 10 bases unmatched. Germline CDR1 MGHRA, CDR2 YSYEKL. This CDR3 spans 16 amino acids. Some clones are missing from TCRdb's copy, which holds only in-frame ones; the method was immunoSEQ multiplex PCR. The sample has 50,000 to 75,000 clones; 80% to 90% are singletons. In the ViraFEST assay, antigen-specific CD4+ clonotypes were identified by expansion after peptide-pool stimulation. Upon completion of 10 days in culture, CD4+ T cells were isolated. On both days 3 and 7, half of the culture medium was replaced with IL-2 medium.

The sample consisted of CD4+ T cells from PBMCs cultured with HCoV-229E spike peptides, taken before COVID-19 vaccination. This sequence was found in a human donor who received a COVID-19 vaccine. This chain connects TRBV4-1 to TRBJ2-3; TRBD2 agrees at 10 bases. The CDR3 region is CASSSGRLAGVDTQYF. The CDR3 nucleotides read TGCGCCAGCAGCTCCGGGCGGCTAGCGGGGGTAGATACGCAGTATTTT.